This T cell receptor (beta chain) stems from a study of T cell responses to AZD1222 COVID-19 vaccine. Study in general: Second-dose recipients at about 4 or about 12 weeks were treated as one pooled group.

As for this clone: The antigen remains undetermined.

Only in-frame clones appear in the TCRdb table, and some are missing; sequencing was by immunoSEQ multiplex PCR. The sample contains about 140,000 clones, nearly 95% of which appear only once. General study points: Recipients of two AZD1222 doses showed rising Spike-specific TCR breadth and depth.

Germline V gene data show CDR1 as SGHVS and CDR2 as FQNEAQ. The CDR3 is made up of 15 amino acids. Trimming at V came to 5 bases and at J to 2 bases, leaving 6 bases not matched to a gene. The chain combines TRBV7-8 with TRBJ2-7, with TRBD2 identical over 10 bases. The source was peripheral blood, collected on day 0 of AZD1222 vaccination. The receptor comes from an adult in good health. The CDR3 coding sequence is TGTGCCAGCAGCCCGCTGAGCGGGAGGGCCTACGAGCAGTACTTC. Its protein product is CASSPLSGRAYEQYF.